A selection of T cell receptor beta chains follows, all from one sample in a study of blood T cell repertoires in COVID-19. Measured with immunoSEQ multiplex PCR; TCRdb has only the in-frame clones, and not every one. The table has more than 110,000 clones, roughly four fifths seen once. Specimen: PBMCs or T cells enriched from blood (not recorded which). These receptors were taken from a woman under 30 who had been exposed to COVID-19. The CDR3 runs from the conserved cysteine through the conserved F or W. The D gene is left open where the match is weak. Only part of the rows carry a size: once, few, many, or a class if the clone is expanded.

D: .
size: few
J: TRBJ2-7
V: TRBV19
DNA: TGTGCCAGTAGTATCTCCGGGAGCAGCTCCTACGAGCAGTACTTC
CDR3: CASSISGSSSYEQYF

D: TRBD2
size: .
J: TRBJ2-7
V: TRBV7-2
DNA: TGTGCCAGCAGTTTTGATAGCGGGAGGGCGGAAGAGCAGTACTTC
CDR3: CASSFDSGRAEEQYF

D: TRBD2
size: .
J: TRBJ2-1
V: TRBV11-2
DNA: TGTGCCAGCAGCCCGACTAGCGGGAGGGCCCGTGAGCAGTTCTTC
CDR3: CASSPTSGRAREQFF

D: .
size: few
J: TRBJ2-7
V: TRBV14
DNA: TGTGCCAGCAGCCCGGGAAACTACGAGCAGTACTTC
CDR3: CASSPGNYEQYF

D: .
size: .
J: TRBJ1-5
V: TRBV30
DNA: TGTGCCTGGAGTGGCGATTACGGACGGGAAAATCAGCCCCAGCATTTT
CDR3: CAWSGDYGRENQPQHF

D: .
size: .
J: TRBJ1-2
V: TRBV24-1
DNA: TGTGCCACCCGCATCGGACACTACTATGGCTACACCTTC
CDR3: CATRIGHYYGYTF

D: TRBD2
size: once
J: TRBJ2-1
V: TRBV19
DNA: TGTGCCAGTAGCGTGGGACTAGCGGGATCTATAAGACATGAGCAGTTCTTC
CDR3: CASSVGLAGSIRHEQFF

D: .
size: few
J: TRBJ2-7
V: TRBV19
DNA: TGTGCCAGCCGGGACAACTACGAGCAGTACTTC
CDR3: CASRDNYEQYF

D: TRBD2
size: .
J: TRBJ2-1
V: TRBV19
DNA: TGTGCCAGTATTGATAGCGGGAGGCGCGAGCAGTTCTTC
CDR3: CASIDSGRREQFF

D: TRBD1
size: few
J: TRBJ1-1
V: TRBV29-1
DNA: TGCAGCGTTCAAACAGGGGGGAACACTGAAGCTTTCTTT
CDR3: CSVQTGGNTEAFF

D: .
size: .
J: TRBJ1-5
V: TRBV25-1
DNA: TGTGCCAGCAGTGATATCAGGGCTAATCAGCCCCAGCATTTT
CDR3: CASSDIRANQPQHF

D: TRBD2
size: few
J: TRBJ2-3
V: TRBV27
DNA: TGTGCCAGCAGTTTCCCTCTCGGTCGGCTAGCGGAAACTAGCACAGATACGCAGTATTTT
CDR3: CASSFPLGRLAETSTDTQYF

D: .
size: .
J: TRBJ2-1
V: TRBV2
DNA: TGTGCCAGCAGTCAACAGGGTGCCTACAATGAGCAGTTCTTC
CDR3: CASSQQGAYNEQFF

D: .
size: .
J: TRBJ2-7
V: TRBV7-9
DNA: TGTGCCAGCAGCTCGGACGGGGGTGGCTTCTACGAGCAGTACTTC
CDR3: CASSSDGGGFYEQYF

D: TRBD1
size: .
J: TRBJ1-2
V: TRBV7-2
DNA: TGTGCCAGCAGCTCCCAGGGGGGCGCTAACTATGGCTACACCTTC
CDR3: CASSSQGGANYGYTF

D: .
size: .
J: TRBJ2-1
V: TRBV7-9
DNA: TGTGCCAGCAGCCAAGAGGCTAGCAGCGATGAGCAGTTCTTC
CDR3: CASSQEASSDEQFF

D: TRBD2
size: .
J: TRBJ2-3
V: TRBV7-2
DNA: TGTGCCAGCAGCTTCCTAGCGGGAGTGGGTGCAGATACGCAGTATTTT
CDR3: CASSFLAGVGADTQYF

D: TRBD2
size: .
J: TRBJ2-3
V: TRBV7-9
DNA: TGTGCCAGCAGCTTACGACTAGCGGAGCCTTTCACAGATACGCAGTATTTT
CDR3: CASSLRLAEPFTDTQYF

D: .
size: .
J: TRBJ2-1
V: TRBV14
DNA: TGTGCCAGCAGCCGTTCGAGGAATGAGCAGTTCTTC
CDR3: CASSRSRNEQFF

D: TRBD1
size: once
J: TRBJ2-1
V: TRBV19
DNA: TGTGCCAGTAGTATCGGGGGACAGGGGTCATATGAGCAGTTCTTC
CDR3: CASSIGGQGSYEQFF

D: .
size: .
J: TRBJ2-5
V: TRBV11-2
DNA: TGTGCCAGCAGCTTTGGGGCTGGGGAGACCCAGTACTTC
CDR3: CASSFGAGETQYF

D: .
size: .
J: TRBJ2-3
V: TRBV18
DNA: TGTGCCAGCTCACCACCGTCTAGCACAGATACGCAGTATTTT
CDR3: CASSPPSSTDTQYF

D: .
size: .
J: TRBJ2-1
V: TRBV30
DNA: TGTGCCTGGTTAACTAGCCGGGTCATCAATGAGCAGTTCTTC
CDR3: CAWLTSRVINEQFF

D: TRBD2
size: .
J: TRBJ2-1
V: TRBV7-6
DNA: TGTGCCAGCAGCAGTAATAGCGGGACCAGATACAATGAGCAGTTCTTC
CDR3: CASSSNSGTRYNEQFF

D: TRBD2
size: .
J: TRBJ2-7
V: TRBV6-6
DNA: TGTGCCAGCAGTTACGAGCGGGAGTTCGAGCAGTACTTC
CDR3: CASSYEREFEQYF

D: TRBD2
size: few
J: TRBJ2-2
V: TRBV5-4
DNA: TGTGCCAGCAGCTTAAGGCTAGCGGCCAACACCGGGGAGCTGTTTTTT
CDR3: CASSLRLAANTGELFF

D: .
size: few
J: TRBJ2-7
V: TRBV3-1/TRBV3-2
DNA: TGTGCCAGCAGCCACCCCAATTCCTACGAGCAGTACTTC
CDR3: CASSHPNSYEQYF

D: .
size: .
J: TRBJ2-2
V: TRBV6-5
DNA: TGTGCCAGCAGTTACGTGGCGGGGACCCAACCCGGGGAGCTGTTTTTT
CDR3: CASSYVAGTQPGELFF

D: TRBD1
size: few
J: TRBJ2-7
V: TRBV27
DNA: TGTGCCAGCAGTTTATCAAGGACAGGAGGCTACCAGCAGTACTTC
CDR3: CASSLSRTGGYQQYF

D: .
size: .
J: TRBJ1-5
V: TRBV24-1
DNA: TGTGCCACCAGTCCCCCCAACGGGATGCCCCAGCATTTT
CDR3: CATSPPNGMPQHF

D: .
size: .
J: TRBJ2-1
V: TRBV7-6
DNA: TGTGCCAGCAGCTTATGGGAGAGCTCCTACAATGAGCAGTTCTTC
CDR3: CASSLWESSYNEQFF

D: .
size: .
J: TRBJ1-5
V: TRBV6-1
DNA: TGTGCCAGCAGTGGACTGAGAGGCGTCGGCAATCAGCCCCAGCATTTT
CDR3: CASSGLRGVGNQPQHF

D: .
size: .
J: TRBJ1-4
V: TRBV6-6
DNA: TGTGCCAGCACTTCACTCTCAACTAATGAAAAACTGTTTTTT
CDR3: CASTSLSTNEKLFF

D: .
size: .
J: TRBJ1-1
V: TRBV6-5
DNA: TGTGCCAGCAGTTTCACAGCGAACACTGAAGCTTTCTTT
CDR3: CASSFTANTEAFF

D: TRBD2
size: .
J: TRBJ2-1
V: TRBV19
DNA: TGTGCCAGTAGTGGCCGGACTAGAAACAATGAGCAGTTCTTC
CDR3: CASSGRTRNNEQFF

D: .
size: .
J: TRBJ2-2
V: TRBV28
DNA: TGTGCCACAGGACTCCTCCTGGGGGGGGAGCTGTTTTTT
CDR3: CATGLLLGGELFF

D: TRBD2
size: .
J: TRBJ2-2
V: TRBV6-5
DNA: TGTGCCAGCCGAGGACTAGGAATGGCCGGGGAGCTGTTTTTT
CDR3: CASRGLGMAGELFF

D: TRBD1
size: .
J: TRBJ2-3
V: TRBV6-1
DNA: TGTGCCAGCAGTGAAGTAAAGGGACAGGGGACAGATACGCAGTATTTT
CDR3: CASSEVKGQGTDTQYF

D: .
size: .
J: TRBJ2-1
V: TRBV19
DNA: TGTGCCTCCGAGAAGGAGGGAGCCTACAATGAGCAGTTCTTC
CDR3: CASEKEGAYNEQFF

D: .
size: .
J: TRBJ2-1
V: TRBV29-1
DNA: TGCAGCGCTGTAAAAGAGTTACTCTACAATGAGCAGTTCTTC
CDR3: CSAVKELLYNEQFF

D: .
size: once
J: TRBJ1-4
V: TRBV15
DNA: TGTGCCACCAGCAGAGACTGGGGCAGATATGATGAAAAACTGTTTTTT
CDR3: CATSRDWGRYDEKLFF

D: TRBD2
size: once
J: TRBJ2-7
V: TRBV5-1
DNA: TGCGCCAGCAGCACTGGGATCGGGATAGCGGGGGCCTACGAGCAGTACTTC
CDR3: CASSTGIGIAGAYEQYF

D: .
size: .
J: TRBJ1-1
V: TRBV19
DNA: TGTGCCAGTATTCCAAGACAGAGCAACACTGAAGCTTTCTTT
CDR3: CASIPRQSNTEAFF

D: TRBD2
size: .
J: TRBJ2-1
V: TRBV18
DNA: TGTGCCAGCTCACCAACTAGCGGGACGTACAATGAGCAGTTCTTC
CDR3: CASSPTSGTYNEQFF

D: TRBD1
size: few
J: TRBJ1-1
V: TRBV18
DNA: TGTGCCAGCTCACCGTGGGACAGCGTGAACACTGAAGCTTTCTTT
CDR3: CASSPWDSVNTEAFF

D: .
size: .
J: TRBJ1-1
V: TRBV3-1/TRBV3-2
DNA: TGTGCCAGCAGCGCCGGGGACACTTTGAACACTGAAGCTTTCTTT
CDR3: CASSAGDTLNTEAFF

D: .
size: .
J: TRBJ1-3
V: TRBV4-1
DNA: TGCGCCAGCAGCCAATTTCCAGGGGCGGTCCACTCTGGAAACACCATATATTTT
CDR3: CASSQFPGAVHSGNTIYF

D: TRBD1
size: .
J: TRBJ1-2
V: TRBV28
DNA: TGTGCCAGCAAAGCGGACAGGGGCAGGTATGGCTACACCTTC
CDR3: CASKADRGRYGYTF

D: .
size: once
J: TRBJ2-7
V: TRBV28
DNA: TGTGCCAGCAGTTCCATCGAACCGGGGTCCCGGGAGCAGTACTTC
CDR3: CASSSIEPGSREQYF

D: TRBD1
size: .
J: TRBJ2-2
V: TRBV28
DNA: TGTGCCAGCAGTATCCTGGGACAGGGGGGCACCGGGGAGCTGTTTTTT
CDR3: CASSILGQGGTGELFF

D: TRBD1
size: once
J: TRBJ1-2
V: TRBV5-1
DNA: TGCGCCAGCAGCCCCAGGACAGGGCACGTTAGCTATGGCTACACCTTC
CDR3: CASSPRTGHVSYGYTF

D: .
size: .
J: TRBJ1-5
V: TRBV6-5
DNA: TGTGCCAGCAAGACTTTCAGGGGACCCCAGCATTTT
CDR3: CASKTFRGPQHF

D: .
size: .
J: TRBJ2-7
V: TRBV30
DNA: TGTGCCTGGAGTGCTCCCCCTGCGGCATCAAGAACCTACGAGCAGTACTTC
CDR3: CAWSAPPAASRTYEQYF

D: .
size: .
J: TRBJ1-3
V: TRBV20-1
DNA: TGCAGTGCTAGTCCGGGGGGCTTAGCTGGAAACACCATATATTTT
CDR3: CSASPGGLAGNTIYF

D: .
size: few
J: TRBJ1-6
V: TRBV30
DNA: TGTGCCTGGAGGTGGGACATTAATTCACCCCTCCACTTT
CDR3: CAWRWDINSPLHF

D: TRBD2
size: .
J: TRBJ2-1
V: TRBV10-2
DNA: TGCGCCAGCAGGGCGACTAGCGGGAGGGCAATTGAGCAGTTCTTC
CDR3: CASRATSGRAIEQFF

D: .
size: .
J: TRBJ1-4
V: TRBV19
DNA: TGTGCCAGTAGTCAAGACGGAGAAGAAAAACTGTTTTTT
CDR3: CASSQDGEEKLFF

D: TRBD2
size: .
J: TRBJ2-1
V: TRBV24-1
DNA: TGTGCCACCAGTGATTGGACTAGCGGAAGCTCCTACAATGAGCAGTTCTTC
CDR3: CATSDWTSGSSYNEQFF

D: .
size: .
J: TRBJ1-3
V: TRBV11-2
DNA: TGTGCCAGCAGCCCTATCAGGGGCTCGAAGATTGGAAACACCATATATTTT
CDR3: CASSPIRGSKIGNTIYF